The 30 T cell receptor beta chains below were found in one sample sequenced in a study of vaccination and CD4 T cells after COVID-19. These receptors' targets are unknown. At the Johns Hopkins FTIC core, DNA taken from cultured CD4+ T cells was sequenced by way of the Oncomine TCR Beta short-read assay. TCRdb re-derived calls from the PCR reads in MiXCR, one entry per CDR3 protein. Found here are about 17,000 distinct CDR3 sequences, under 80% of them singletons; the top ten hold around 10%. Treatment indicated: roughly nine-day PBMC culture with coronavirus spike peptide pools or control peptides (ViraFEST assay). Sequencing was performed on CD4+ T cells from blood, cultured in vitro. These receptor sequences come from a human donor who had recovered from COVID-19.

The chain employs TRBV19 and TRBJ1-1, with 10 bases that match TRBD1. CDR3 length equals 16 residues. In germline, CDR1 is LNHDA, CDR2 SQIVND (reference sequence). J gave up 1 base and V 4 bases, and 6 bases lay outside the gene matches. The CDR3 nucleotides read TGTGCCAGTAGTAAATCCGGGACAGGGGCGAACACTGAAGCTTTCTTT. Amino acid sequence: CASSKSGTGANTEAFF.

There are a few counts of this clonotype. This rearrangement joins TRBV11-3 to TRBJ1-2; TRBD1 matches 8 bases. The CDR3 is 15 amino acids. The J segment lost 6 bases and the V segment lost 0 bases, leaving 6 bases of the junction unmatched. Germline lookup yields CDR1 SGHNT and CDR2 YENEEA. In nucleotides, the CDR3 is TGTGCCAGCAGCTTAGAGAACAGGGGGGGAGATGGCTACACCTTC. Encoded protein: CASSLENRGGDGYTF.

There are a few counts of this clonotype. The chain carries TRBV20-1 and TRBJ1-1, with D perhaps matching TRBD1 (6 bases). Germline CDR1 and CDR2: DFQATT and SNEGSKA (reference sequence). Trimming pared 2 bases from V and 4 bases from J, leaving 11 bases between. CDR3 size: 13 residues. For the CDR3, the DNA is TGCAGTGCTAGAAAAAGGGGGACCACTGAAGCTTTCTTT. Amino acid sequence: CSARKRGTTEAFF.

In this sample, this clonotype turned up once. The chain uses TRBV30 and TRBJ2-7; D not resolved. The V gene lost 1 base and the J gene lost 3 bases, with 13 bases spanning the gap. Germline V gene data show CDR1 as GTSNPN and CDR2 as SVGIG (reference sequence). The CDR3 length is 14 residues. The CDR3 DNA sequence: TGTGCCTGGAGTGGGGAAGGGCGGTTCTACGAGCAGTACTTC. Encoded protein: CAWSGEGRFYEQYF. The full variable domain, rest sourced from reference TRBV30 and TRBJ2-7, is SQTIHQWPATLVQPVGSPLSLECTVEGTSNPNLYWYRQAAGRGLQLLFYSVGIGQISSEVPQNLSASRPQDRQFILSSKKLLLSDSGFYLCAWSGEGRFYEQYFGPGTRLTVT.

The chain combines TRBV7-3 with TRBJ2-3; D unclear. CDR1 is SGHTA and CDR2 is FQGTGA in the germline V gene. V was clipped by 5 bases and J by 2 bases, with 8 bases between them. The CDR3 is made up of 13 amino acids. CDR3 sequence reads: CASSTDPTDTQYF. CDR3 nucleotide sequence: TGTGCCAGCAGCACGGACCCCACAGATACGCAGTATTTT.

This chain connects TRBV27 to TRBJ1-6; TRBD1 might be the D (5 bases). Trimming shortened V by 2 bases and J by 7 bases, and 12 bases separated the two germline ends. The CDR3 is made up of 15 amino acids. Germline V gene sequence: CDR1 MNHEY, CDR2 SMNVEV (reference sequence). The CDR3 is CASSLTRDGNSPLHF. In DNA form, the CDR3 reads TGTGCCAGCAGTTTAACCCGGGACGGAAATTCACCCCTCCACTTT.

This clonotype was counted a few times. This rearrangement joins TRBV6-2 or TRBV6-3 to TRBJ1-5, with D unresolved. Trimming pared 6 bases from V and 2 bases from J, leaving 14 bases between. CDR3 length: 15 amino acids. CDR1 and CDR2 from the germline V gene are MNHEY and SVGEGT. CDR3 sequence: CASSPQFGGNQPQHF. The CDR3 bases are TGTGCCAGCAGCCCACAGTTTGGGGGCAATCAGCCCCAGCATTTT.

The chain carries TRBV30 and TRBJ1-2; D gene uncertain. The CDR3 loop spans 9 amino acids. Germline loops: CDR1 GTSNPN, CDR2 SVGIG (reference sequence). The V gene lost 5 bases and the J gene lost 6 bases, with 4 bases spanning the gap. CDR3 in amino acids: CAWVDGYTF. The CDR3 bases are TGTGCCTGGGTTGATGGCTACACCTTC.

This clonotype was detected only a few times. The chain uses TRBV20-1 and TRBJ1-5; possible D gene TRBD1, 5 bases. V lost 3 bases to trimming and J lost 2 bases, with 8 bases between them. CDR3 length: 13 amino acids. The germline CDR1 and CDR2 sequences are DFQATT and SNEGSKA (reference sequence). The CDR3 DNA sequence: TGCAGTGCTAGCAGGGACGGCAATCAGCCCCAGCATTTT. The encoded protein is CSASRDGNQPQHF.

This chain joins TRBV5-1 and TRBJ2-3, with 7 bases lining up with TRBD1. This CDR3 is 15 amino acids long. The J segment lost 2 bases and the V segment lost 3 bases, leaving 6 bases of the junction unmatched. CDR1 is SGHRS and CDR2 is YFSETQ in the germline V gene. CDR3 amino acids: CASSSGTASTDTQYF. The CDR3 nucleotides are TGCGCCAGCAGCTCCGGGACAGCCTCCACAGATACGCAGTATTTT. Filled out from reference TRBV5-1 and TRBJ2-3, the complete variable domain reads KAGVTQTPRYLIKTRGQQVTLSCSPISGHRSVSWYQQTPGQGLQFLFEYFSETQRNKGNFPGRFSGRQFSNSRSEMNVSTLELGDSALYLCASSSGTASTDTQYFGPGTRLTVL.

The chain joins TRBV28 to TRBJ1-5; D possibly corresponds to TRBD1 (6 bases). CDR3 length equals 20 residues. V was shortened by 1 base and J by 3 bases, with 25 bases between the two germline ends. Germline CDR1 is MDHEN and CDR2 is SYDVKM. CDR3 sequence reads: CASSLYPRDSDRGTNQPQHF. Here the CDR3 DNA reads TGTGCCAGCAGTTTATATCCACGGGATTCGGACAGAGGGACCAATCAGCCCCAGCATTTT.

The J gene is TRBJ1-5, the V gene TRBV4-1, with TRBD1 matching 7 bases. V dropped 0 bases and J dropped 11; count of bases not matched to a gene: 7. The CDR3 contains 14 residues. Germline V lookup: CDR1 MGHRA, CDR2 YSYEKL. CDR3 region: CASSQEGSQGAQHF. The CDR3 DNA reads TGCGCCAGCAGCCAAGAAGGGAGTCAGGGGGCCCAGCATTTT.

CDR3 amino acids: CASSPPGLAGAGELFF. The CDR3 region has the DNA TGTGCCAGCAGCCCGCCCGGACTAGCGGGCGCCGGGGAGCTGTTTTTT. The chain joins TRBV11-3 to TRBJ2-2; 11 nucleotides agree with TRBD2. The CDR3 spans 16 residues. V was clipped by 5 bases and J by 6 bases; unmatched bases: 8. CDR1 is SGHNT and CDR2 is YENEEA in the germline V gene.

The chain combines TRBV20-1 with TRBJ1-6; 7 bases map to TRBD1. Germline V lookup: CDR1 DFQATT, CDR2 SNEGSKA (reference sequence). Unmatched junction bases numbered 9, after V lost 0 bases and J lost 10 bases. The CDR3 covers 15 residues. In DNA, the CDR3 is TGCAGTGCTAGAGATCTTGGACAGGTCCCATCACCCCTCCACTTT. It translates to CSARDLGQVPSPLHF.

Only a few counts were recorded for this clonotype. The chain is built from TRBV27 and TRBJ1-1; possible D gene TRBD1, 5 bases. The V end lost 8 bases, the J end lost 4 bases, and 14 bases lay between the germline ends. The CDR3 is made up of 13 amino acids. Per germline, CDR1 MNHEY and CDR2 SMNVEV (reference sequence). CDR3 region: CASLSTGGTEAFF. The CDR3 DNA reads TGTGCCAGCCTTTCAACGGGGGGCACTGAAGCTTTCTTT.

The V gene is TRBV25-1, the J gene TRBJ1-2; TRBD1 might be the D (6 bases). The CDR3 covers 17 residues. The V gene's germline CDR1 is MGHDK and CDR2 SYGVNS. The V end lost 2 bases, the J end lost 6 bases, and 22 bases lay between the germline ends. The CDR3 sequence: CASSELVGSGQSDGYTF. The CDR3 nucleotides are TGTGCCAGCAGTGAACTTGTTGGCTCTGGACAGTCCGATGGCTACACCTTC.

This clonotype was recorded a few times. The chain links TRBV20-1 to TRBJ1-1; 8 bases agree with TRBD1. The CDR3 is made up of 15 amino acids. Germline V gene lookup returns CDR1 DFQATT and CDR2 SNEGSKA (reference sequence). The ends lost 3 bases at V and 5 bases at J; junction bases unmatched: 11. The CDR3 here is CSASTGTGVWTEAFF. Written as DNA, the CDR3 is TGCAGTGCTAGTACGGGGACAGGAGTTTGGACTGAAGCTTTCTTT.

The rearrangement uses TRBV2 and TRBJ2-7; D remains unclear. Germline CDR1 and CDR2: SNHLY and FYNNEI. V lost 6 bases and J lost 7, with 13 bases in between. This CDR3 has 12 amino acids. The DNA of the CDR3 is TGTGCCAGCAGCCCGGACCTGGGGGAGCAGTACTTC. Its translation: CASSPDLGEQYF.

The chain is built from TRBV5-1 and TRBJ1-1; weak D call: TRBD1 (5 bases). There are 14 residues in the CDR3. The germline gives CDR1 SGHRS, CDR2 YFSETQ. Trimming cost V 5 bases and J 1 base, with 12 bases left between them. The CDR3 DNA sequence: TGCGCCAGCAGTCCCGGGGCTTCGAACACTGAAGCTTTCTTT. Protein product: CASSPGASNTEAFF.

The chain links TRBV9 to TRBJ2-2; tentatively, D is TRBD1 (8 bases). This CDR3 is built from 15 residues. Germline V gives CDR1 SGDLS, CDR2 YYNGEE. Trimming left V 5 bases short and J 1 base short, with 12 bases between. CDR3 loop: CASRGGTGNTGELFF. In DNA, the CDR3 is TGTGCCAGCAGGGGGGGGACAGGGAACACCGGGGAGCTGTTTTTT. Variable domain in full (rest from reference TRBV9 and TRBJ2-2): DSGVTQTPKHLITATGQRVTLRCSPRSGDLSVYWYQQSLDQGLQFLIQYYNGEERAKGNILERFSAQQFPDLHSELNLSSLELGDSALYFCASRGGTGNTGELFFGEGSRLTVL.

CDR3 region: CASSEGQTQETQYF. CDR3 coding DNA: TGTGCCAGCAGTGAGGGACAGACCCAAGAGACCCAGTACTTC. The V call is TRBV28, the J call TRBJ2-5; 7 nucleotides line up with TRBD1. From germline, CDR1 is MDHEN and CDR2 SYDVKM. V lost 5 bases and J lost 1; bases outside the gene matches: 4. This CDR3 has 14 amino acids. Combining the CDR3 with reference TRBV28 and TRBJ2-5 gives the whole variable domain DVKVTQSSRYLVKRTGEKVFLECVQDMDHENMFWYRQDPGLGLRLIYFSYDVKMKEKGDIPEGYSVSREKKERFSLILESASTNQTSMYLCASSEGQTQETQYFGPGTRLLVL.

This clonotype is medium-sized (0.01 to 0.1%) in the sample. The chain has TRBV2 and TRBJ1-1; 10 bases line up with TRBD1. The trim removed 11 bases at V and 4 bases at J, leaving 7 bases unmatched. Per germline, CDR1 SNHLY and CDR2 FYNNEI. The CDR3 length is 13 residues. The CDR3 region is CAGTGTGATEAFF. The DNA of the CDR3 is TGTGCCGGCACCGGGACAGGGGCCACTGAAGCTTTCTTT.

The rearrangement uses TRBV2 and TRBJ1-1, with D unclear. The V and J ends lost 2 bases and 1 base respectively, with 8 bases between them. CDR3 length: 14 amino acids. CDR1 is SNHLY and CDR2 is FYNNEI in the germline V gene. In DNA form, the CDR3 reads TGTGCCAGCAGTGAATTGACATCGAACACTGAAGCTTTCTTT. It codes for CASSELTSNTEAFF.

V usage is TRBV19 and J usage is TRBJ2-2; TRBD2 agrees at 7 bases. CDR3 size: 15 residues. Trimming at V came to 4 bases and at J to 4 bases, leaving 6 bases not matched to a gene. The germline CDR1 and CDR2 sequences are LNHDA and SQIVND (reference sequence). The CDR3 DNA sequence: TGTGCCAGTAGTAGTTTGGCGGGGGTCACCGGGGAGCTGTTTTTT. Residues: CASSSLAGVTGELFF.

The V gene is TRBV6-1, the J gene TRBJ1-5; 10 bases are shared with TRBD1. V was clipped by 0 bases and J by 0 bases; unmatched bases: 5. CDR1 and CDR2 from the germline V gene are MNHNS and SASEGT. This CDR3 has 18 residues. The CDR3 spells CASSEAGTGAYSNQPQHF. DNA for the CDR3: TGTGCCAGCAGTGAAGCAGGGACAGGGGCATATAGCAATCAGCCCCAGCATTTT.

CDR3 residues: CASRTFVGYEQYF. The DNA of the CDR3 is TGTGCCAGCAGGACCTTCGTCGGGTACGAGCAGTACTTC. The chain links TRBV2 to TRBJ2-7; no firm D call. The V gene lost 6 bases and the J gene lost 4 bases, with 13 bases spanning the gap. This CDR3 is built from 13 residues. Per the germline V gene, CDR1 is SNHLY and CDR2 is FYNNEI.

The J gene is TRBJ2-1, the V gene TRBV7-3; 12 nucleotides line up with TRBD2. Germline CDR1 is SGHTA and CDR2 is FQGTGA. With V trimmed by 4 bases and J by 8 bases, 6 bases remained unmatched. CDR3 length: 15 residues. CDR3 sequence: CASSSTSGSWDEQFF. CDR3 in DNA: TGTGCCAGCAGCTCGACTAGCGGGAGTTGGGATGAGCAGTTCTTC. Full variable domain (remainder filled in from reference TRBV7-3 and TRBJ2-1): GAGVSQTPSNKVTEKGKYVELRCDPISGHTALYWYRQSLGQGPEFLIYFQGTGAADDSGLPNDRFFAVRPEGSVSTLKIQRTERGDSAVYLCASSSTSGSWDEQFFGPGTRLTVL.

The chain recombines TRBV6-5 with TRBJ1-1; D may be TRBD1 (5 bases). The germline V gene encodes CDR1 MNHEY and CDR2 SVGAGI. Trimming cost V 1 base and J 9 bases, with 12 bases left between them. The CDR3 sequence is 13 residues long. The chain's CDR3 is CASSYWDGGKAFF. The CDR3 region has the DNA TGTGCCAGCAGTTACTGGGACGGGGGAAAAGCTTTCTTT.

This chain connects TRBV5-1 to TRBJ2-5, with D perhaps TRBD1 (5 bases). The germline CDR1 and CDR2 sequences are SGHRS and YFSETQ. The germline V and J ends were trimmed by 2 bases and 1 base, with 15 bases remaining between them. This CDR3 spans 16 amino acids. CDR3 bases: TGCGCCAGCAGCTTACAAGGGGTCCCCAGCCAAGAGACCCAGTACTTC. Translated: CASSLQGVPSQETQYF. Based on the CDR3 plus reference TRBV5-1 and TRBJ2-5, the full variable domain is KAGVTQTPRYLIKTRGQQVTLSCSPISGHRSVSWYQQTPGQGLQFLFEYFSETQRNKGNFPGRFSGRQFSNSRSEMNVSTLELGDSALYLCASSLQGVPSQETQYFGPGTRLLVL.

This clonotype was detected a few times. J is TRBJ2-7 and V is TRBV20-1; D is ambiguous. V was pared by 3 bases and J by 6 bases, with 9 bases between. Germline V gene lookup returns CDR1 DFQATT and CDR2 SNEGSKA (reference sequence). This CDR3 spans 11 amino acids. The chain's CDR3 is CSASSGVEQYF. In nucleotides, the CDR3 is TGCAGTGCTAGTTCAGGAGTCGAGCAGTACTTC.